This note documents a single TCR beta chain sequence. The antigen is undetermined. Once RNA had been extracted, it was reverse transcribed into cDNA to act as the sequencing template. Data came from immunoSEQ multiplex PCR; TCRdb stores just in-frame clones and leaves some out. The sample yields 140,000 to 150,000 clones, 50% to 65% seen once. With 3 bases removed from V and 1 base from J, the gap between germline ends came to 8 bases. The CDR3 has 13 residues. Germline V gene lookup returns CDR1 SGDLS and CDR2 YYNGEE. This record comes from a study of CD8+ T cells in alopecia areata. Study as a whole: Tofacitinib continued for 6 to 18 months and was then withheld for 6 months. Scoring of treated patients' severity used the percentage of affected scalp area. General study points: Scalp clonality, along with expanded CD8+ clones among the top 100, was significantly decreased by tofacitinib. Higher clonality than in normal scalp was seen in lesional scalp, especially alopecia totalis/universalis.

Treatment indicated: oral pan-JAK inhibitor, 5-10 mg twice daily. The rearrangement links TRBV9 to TRBJ2-7; D is ambiguous. The source material was CD8+ T cells sorted from blood, sampled at week 4, from a patient treated with tofacitinib. This TCR was recovered from a human donor with alopecia areata. The CDR3 here is CASSAPGSYEQYF. In DNA, the CDR3 is TGTGCCAGCAGCGCCCCCGGATCCTACGAGCAGTACTTC. Full variable domain (remainder filled in from reference TRBV9 and TRBJ2-7): DSGVTQTPKHLITATGQRVTLRCSPRSGDLSVYWYQQSLDQGLQFLIQYYNGEERAKGNILERFSAQQFPDLHSELNLSSLELGDSALYFCASSAPGSYEQYFGPGTRLTVT.